A single T cell receptor (beta chain) is shown here with its context. The antigen is unknown. Sequencing used immunoSEQ multiplex PCR; TCRdb keeps in-frame clones, though not all of them. The repertoire holds more than 13,000 clones, with 60% to 75% as singletons. This record belongs to a study of ipilimumab plus nivolumab after autologous stem cell transplantation. Across the study: Patients received a median of roughly 5 ipilimumab and roughly 8 nivolumab doses.

V lost 3 bases and J 0 bases, leaving 9 bases between the germline ends. The CDR3 spans 15 residues. Germline CDR1 reads SGHAT; CDR2 reads FQNNGV. The study's findings and limits: Authors suggest TCR repertoire, Treg phenotype and gut microbiota support further study.

Here the sequenced sample was PBMCs, taken in a trial of ipilimumab plus nivolumab as post-transplant consolidation. The clonotype was recovered from a male donor with primary mediastinal lymphoma. This chain joins TRBV11-2 and TRBJ2-1, with unresolved D. Written as DNA, the CDR3 is TGTGCCAGCAGCTTCGGCAGTAGCTCCTACAATGAGCAGTTCTTC. It codes for CASSFGSSSYNEQFF.